This T cell receptor beta chain was recorded in a study of blood T cells in healthy people across ages. The germline V gene has CDR1 KGHDR and CDR2 SFDVKD. This CDR3 is 16 amino acids long. PCR was performed a second time for about 6 to 12 cycles using a sample-barcoded 5' primer and a J-beta primer mix. A template-switch adaptor that had 12 random nucleotides put a tag on each cDNA molecule. Using its own MiXCR run on the 5' RACE reads, TCRdb lists one record per CDR3 protein. This sample has roughly 680,000 distinct CDR3 sequences, with more than 40% found just once. On this clonotype: Germline is not matched at one junction end, which may reflect a read error.

Material: blood. The J gene is TRBJ1-3, the V gene TRBV24-1; D gene unclear. The sequence was obtained from a woman aged 55-70 years in good health. The CDR3 here is CATSDPTEGAGNTVYF. DNA for the CDR3: TGTGCCACCAGTGACCCTACAGAAGGCGCTGGAAACACCGTATATTTT.